A selection of T cell receptor beta chains follows, all from one sample in a study of CD8 T cells in ankylosing spondylitis. TCRdb independently ran MiXCR on the 5' RACE reads; one entry per CDR3 protein. The sample has about 240,000 distinct CDR3 sequences; approximately 11% are singletons. The specimen sequenced was blood, either unsorted or a sorted T cell fraction (not recorded which). These receptor sequences come from a male donor with ankylosing spondylitis or in good health (not recorded which). Each CDR3 is given without its conserved first and last residue. Clone size is shown for a subset of rows, as once, few, many or a class of expanded clone.

J gene: TRBJ1-1; clone size: many; V gene: TRBV27; CDR3 protein: ASWPGTGNTEAF
J gene: TRBJ1-6; clone size: many; V gene: TRBV9; CDR3 protein: ASSPMGGSYNSPLH
J gene: TRBJ2-2; clone size: many; V gene: TRBV6-1; CDR3 protein: ASSEADTGELF
J gene: TRBJ1-1; clone size: many; V gene: TRBV12-3/TRBV12-4; CDR3 protein: ASSSYRQGNTEAF
J gene: TRBJ2-1; clone size: many; V gene: TRBV5-1; CDR3 protein: ASSSSGGLSMYNEQF
J gene: TRBJ1-5; clone size: many; V gene: TRBV20-1; CDR3 protein: SARPGGGDSQPQH
J gene: TRBJ2-7; clone size: many; V gene: TRBV5-1; CDR3 protein: ASSRDREGEQY
J gene: TRBJ1-2; clone size: NA; V gene: TRBV10-3; CDR3 protein: ATGDRMGYT
J gene: TRBJ2-1; clone size: few; V gene: TRBV2; CDR3 protein: ASWGGSEQF
J gene: TRBJ2-1; clone size: few; V gene: TRBV11-2; CDR3 protein: ASSLVGGLAGARNEQF
J gene: TRBJ2-3; clone size: few; V gene: TRBV28; CDR3 protein: ASRSGSFADTQY
J gene: TRBJ2-2; clone size: few; V gene: TRBV5-1; CDR3 protein: ASSFGVAGELF
J gene: TRBJ2-3; clone size: NA; V gene: TRBV4-1; CDR3 protein: ASSQVHSRDTQY
J gene: TRBJ2-6; clone size: few; V gene: TRBV5-6; CDR3 protein: ASSFYSGGSGANVLT
J gene: TRBJ2-3; clone size: many; V gene: TRBV20-1; CDR3 protein: SAPPTGGNHNTQY
J gene: TRBJ2-2; clone size: many; V gene: TRBV5-1; CDR3 protein: ASSLMWGAPNTGELF
J gene: TRBJ1-2; clone size: many; V gene: TRBV5-1; CDR3 protein: ASSSTGFYGYT
J gene: TRBJ2-7; clone size: few; V gene: TRBV10-2; CDR3 protein: ASRGTGDYEQY
J gene: TRBJ2-7; clone size: many; V gene: TRBV10-3; CDR3 protein: AISDPQRASSYEQY
J gene: TRBJ2-1; clone size: few; V gene: TRBV6-2/TRBV6-3; CDR3 protein: ASSYYPGGSTYNEQF
J gene: TRBJ1-2; clone size: NA; V gene: TRBV2; CDR3 protein: ARDTVNYGYT
J gene: TRBJ1-5; clone size: NA; V gene: TRBV27; CDR3 protein: ASSATSDYYSNQPQH
J gene: TRBJ2-7; clone size: many; V gene: TRBV20-1; CDR3 protein: SARASAVPFEYEQY
J gene: TRBJ2-1; clone size: NA; V gene: TRBV5-1; CDR3 protein: ASSLRRVAGFNEQF
J gene: TRBJ2-3; clone size: few; V gene: TRBV6-1; CDR3 protein: ASSDAGLHLDTQY
J gene: TRBJ2-7; clone size: many; V gene: TRBV5-1; CDR3 protein: ASSPSGTPSLEQY
J gene: TRBJ2-5; clone size: many; V gene: TRBV20-1; CDR3 protein: SAMAGEETQY